This TCR beta chain emerged from a study of blood T cell repertoires in COVID-19. The CDR3 is made up of 14 amino acids. Germline loops: CDR1 SGHTA, CDR2 FQGNSA. Trimming pared 2 bases from V and 1 base from J, leaving 8 bases between. How the authors handled the data: By means of reference gene primer amplification, nucleated cell counts were estimated. The assay was immunoSEQ multiplex PCR, and TCRdb's table has in-frame clones only and misses some. That table gives V, J and clone size, and the DNA gave D and trimming. Of roughly 90,000 clones listed, approximately 86% are singletons. The source of this sequence is a man in his forties or fifties with acute or convalescent COVID-19. The J gene is TRBJ2-5, the V gene TRBV7-2; a possible D gene is TRBD1 (5 bases). The sequenced sample consisted of peripheral blood. This CDR3 reads CASSLRQGQETQYF. DNA for the CDR3: TGTGCCAGCAGCTTAAGGCAGGGCCAAGAGACCCAGTACTTC.